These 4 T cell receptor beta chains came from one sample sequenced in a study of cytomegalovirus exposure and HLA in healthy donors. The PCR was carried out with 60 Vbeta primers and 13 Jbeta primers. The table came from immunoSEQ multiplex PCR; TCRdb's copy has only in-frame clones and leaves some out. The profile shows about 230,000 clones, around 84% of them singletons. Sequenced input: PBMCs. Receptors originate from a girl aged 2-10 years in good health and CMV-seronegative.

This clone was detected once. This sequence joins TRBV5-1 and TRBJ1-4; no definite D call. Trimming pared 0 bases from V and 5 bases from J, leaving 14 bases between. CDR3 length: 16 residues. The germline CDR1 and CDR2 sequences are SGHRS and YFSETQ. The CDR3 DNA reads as TGCGCCAGCAGCTTGGGGGCTACCGTCGGAAATGAAAAACTGTTTTTT. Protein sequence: CASSLGATVGNEKLFF.

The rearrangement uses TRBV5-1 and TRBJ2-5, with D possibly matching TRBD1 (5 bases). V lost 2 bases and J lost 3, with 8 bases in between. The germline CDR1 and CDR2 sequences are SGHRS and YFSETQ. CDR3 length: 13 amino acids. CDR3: CASSFIREETQYF. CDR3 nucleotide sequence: TGCGCCAGCAGCTTTATCAGGGAAGAGACCCAGTACTTC.

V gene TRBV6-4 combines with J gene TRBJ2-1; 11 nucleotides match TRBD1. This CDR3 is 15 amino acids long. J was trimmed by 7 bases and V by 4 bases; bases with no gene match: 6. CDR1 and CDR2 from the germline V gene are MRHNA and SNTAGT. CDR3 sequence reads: CASSARDRGVNEQFF. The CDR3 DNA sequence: TGTGCCAGCAGTGCACGGGACAGGGGGGTAAATGAGCAGTTCTTC.

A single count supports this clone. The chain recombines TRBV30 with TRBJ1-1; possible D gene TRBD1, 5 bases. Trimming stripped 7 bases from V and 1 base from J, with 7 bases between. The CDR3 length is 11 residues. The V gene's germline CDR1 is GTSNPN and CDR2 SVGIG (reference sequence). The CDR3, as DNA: TGTGCCTCCGGACAGAACACTGAAGCTTTCTTT. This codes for CASGQNTEAFF.